Listed here are 17 T cell receptor beta chains from one sample, sequenced in a study of beta chain features in type 1 diabetes. Of the isolated RNA, all was reverse transcribed, and so the sequenced material was expressed TCRB transcripts. Here immunoSEQ multiplex PCR was the method, and the copy in TCRdb shows in-frame clones only, minus some. Of approximately 250,000 clones listed, 14% are singletons. The sequenced sample consisted of naive CD4+ T cells from blood. These TCRs come from a woman in her thirties or forties in good health.

This clone was counted only a few times. The chain carries TRBV7-2 and TRBJ2-3, with D unresolved. There are 15 residues in the CDR3. Trimming took 5 bases from V and 2 from J, leaving 14 bases between them. Germline V CDR1 and CDR2: SGHTA, FQGNSA. Here the CDR3 reads CASSLGLVHTDTQYF. The CDR3 DNA reads TGTGCCAGCAGCCTTGGCCTAGTCCACACAGATACGCAGTATTTT. Combining the CDR3 with reference TRBV7-2 and TRBJ2-3 gives the whole variable domain GAGVSQSPSNKVTEKGKDVELRCDPISGHTALYWYRQSLGQGLEFLIYFQGNSAPDKSGLPSDRFSAERTGGSVSTLTIQRTQQEDSAVYLCASSLGLVHTDTQYFGPGTRLTVL.

This clone was seen only a few times. The chain uses TRBV6-5 and TRBJ1-1; D may be TRBD1 (5 bases). V dropped 5 bases and J dropped 11 bases, with 18 bases sitting between them. The CDR3 runs to 13 residues. From germline, CDR1 is MNHEY and CDR2 SVGAGI. In nucleotides, the CDR3 is TGTGCCAGCAGTGCCAGGAGGGGTAGAGAGGCTTTCTTT. Translated: CASSARRGREAFF.

This clone was observed a handful of times. The J gene is TRBJ2-1, the V gene TRBV9, with 8 bases aligning to TRBD2. The CDR3 is made up of 15 amino acids. Trimming cost V 4 bases and J 4 bases; bases outside gene matches: 7. The germline V gene encodes CDR1 SGDLS and CDR2 YYNGEE. As DNA, the CDR3 is TGTGCCAGCAGCTACGGACTAGCCCCTTACAATGAGCAGTTCTTC. This sequence encodes CASSYGLAPYNEQFF.

V gene TRBV4-1 combines with J gene TRBJ2-5, with 7 bases aligning to TRBD1. Germline values: CDR1 MGHRA, CDR2 YSYEKL. CDR3 length equals 15 residues. J was trimmed by 2 bases and V by 10 bases; bases with no gene match: 13. CDR3 sequence (DNA): TGCGCCACCAAGCAAGTAGGGACAGCGCAAGAGACCCAGTACTTC. Translating it yields CATKQVGTAQETQYF.

Only a few counts were recorded for this clone. This chain joins TRBV5-6 and TRBJ2-3, with TRBD1 identical over 8 bases. V was clipped by 3 bases and J by 1 base; unmatched bases: 7. The CDR3 runs 16 residues. The V gene's germline CDR1 is SGHDT and CDR2 YYEEEE. The CDR3 region is CASSSSRQGRTDTQYF. The CDR3 region has the DNA TGTGCCAGCAGCTCCTCCCGACAGGGGCGCACAGATACGCAGTATTTT.

The rearrangement joins TRBV4-3 to TRBJ1-1; D not resolved. Germline CDR1 reads LGHNA; CDR2 reads YSLEER. The CDR3 is 15 amino acids. V was pared by 1 base and J by 4 bases, with 13 bases between. CDR3: CASSQVNQLATEAFF. As DNA, the CDR3 is TGCGCCAGCAGCCAAGTGAATCAATTGGCCACTGAAGCTTTCTTT.

The rearrangement links TRBV7-2 to TRBJ2-7; D is undetermined. Trimming stripped 5 bases from V and 6 bases from J, with 14 bases between. Germline loops: CDR1 SGHTA, CDR2 FQGNSA. The CDR3 covers 13 residues. The CDR3 DNA sequence: TGTGCCAGCAGCCCCGGAGTCGGGTTCGAGCAGTACTTC. This gives the protein CASSPGVGFEQYF.

The J gene is TRBJ2-5, the V gene TRBV5-1, with 11 bases that match TRBD1. The DNA end favors TRBJ2-7, so the J call may be wrong. The CDR3 consists of 15 residues. Germline V gene sequence: CDR1 SGHRS, CDR2 YFSETQ. The CDR3 nucleotides are TGCGCCAGCAGCGTGGGACAGGGGGTGTCCTACGAGCAGTACTTC. It is translated as CASSVGQGVSYEQYF.

A note on this clone: The same CDR3 arises from other DNA sequences in this sample as well. V gene TRBV5-1 combines with J gene TRBJ2-3, with a weak D call TRBD2 (5 bases). There are 13 residues in the CDR3. CDR1 SGHRS and CDR2 YFSETQ come from the germline V gene. V lost 4 bases to trimming and J lost 1 base, with 7 bases between them. The CDR3: CASSPGGTDTQYF. CDR3 coding DNA: TGCGCCAGCAGCCCCGGGGGCACAGATACGCAGTATTTT.

This chain links TRBV4-2 with TRBJ2-1; D call uncertain. Trimming shortened V by 1 base and J by 0 bases, and 7 bases separated the two germline ends. CDR3 length: 15 residues. From germline, CDR1 is LGHNA and CDR2 YNFKEQ. The DNA for the CDR3 is TGTGCCAGCAGCCAAGTTCGGAGCTCCTACAATGAGCAGTTCTTC. The encoded protein is CASSQVRSSYNEQFF.

This sequence joins TRBV7-6 and TRBJ1-1; possibly TRBD1 for D (5 bases). Germline CDR1 is SGHVS and CDR2 is FNYEAQ. V was trimmed by 5 bases and J by 7 bases, leaving 17 bases between them. The CDR3 covers 14 residues. CDR3 nucleotides: TGTGCCAGCAGCGGAGGGGCGGCAGATTATGAAGCTTTCTTT. Translating gives CASSGGAADYEAFF.

There are a few counts of this clone. The chain recombines TRBV18 with TRBJ2-7; 10 bases map to TRBD1. The germline V gene encodes CDR1 KGHSH and CDR2 LQKENI. Losses at the gene ends were 3 bases for V and 6 bases for J; bases not matched to a gene: 5. CDR3 length: 14 residues. CDR3 residues: CASSPGTGVREQYF. In DNA, the CDR3 is TGTGCCAGCTCACCCGGGACAGGGGTTCGCGAGCAGTACTTC.

The sample holds a few counts of this clone. V usage is TRBV5-6 and J usage is TRBJ1-6; possible D gene TRBD1, 5 bases. The ends were cut back, 0 bases at V and 8 bases at J, with 15 bases in the middle. CDR3 size: 16 residues. CDR1 SGHDT and CDR2 YYEEEE come from the germline V gene. The CDR3, as DNA: TGTGCCAGCAGCTTGGTGCGGCAGGGAAGCGATTCACCCCTCCACTTT. This translates into CASSLVRQGSDSPLHF.

This clone was detected only a few times. The gene calls are TRBV12-2 and TRBJ1-5. TRBV12-2 is a pseudogene segment. This CDR3 is 14 amino acids long. The CDR3 protein is CASRCWSGNQPQHF. The CDR3 bases are TGTGCAAGTCGGTGTTGGAGCGGCAATCAGCCCCAGCATTTT.

This chain joins TRBV7-2 and TRBJ2-5; 13 bases are shared with TRBD2. This CDR3 spans 14 amino acids. Germline V gives CDR1 SGHTA, CDR2 FQGNSA. Trimming removed 5 bases from V and 5 bases from J; junction bases left unmatched: 2. The CDR3 loop reads CASSATSGGETQYF. CDR3 DNA: TGTGCCAGCAGCGCGACTAGCGGGGGGGAGACCCAGTACTTC.

This chain links TRBV7-8 with TRBJ2-7; no firm D call. Trimming cost V 0 bases and J 5 bases, with 17 bases left between them. Germline CDR1 and CDR2: SGHVS and FQNEAQ. The CDR3 consists of 16 residues. The CDR3 reads CASSLAMVLVVHEQYF. The CDR3 DNA reads as TGTGCCAGCAGCTTAGCTATGGTACTGGTAGTACACGAGCAGTACTTC.

This chain joins TRBV6-5 and TRBJ1-5, with TRBD1 identical over 7 bases. Trimming took 6 bases from V and 6 from J; bases not matched to a gene: 11. The CDR3 is made up of 15 amino acids. CDR1 MNHEY and CDR2 SVGAGI come from the germline V gene. CDR3 protein: CASSPNPGGSQPQHF. The CDR3 nucleotides are TGTGCCAGCAGCCCAAATCCAGGGGGAAGTCAGCCCCAGCATTTT.